A selection of T cell receptor beta chains follows, all from one sample in a study of blood T cells in healthy people across ages. TCRdb passed the 5' RACE reads through MiXCR, listing each CDR3 protein once. The profile shows 1.5 million to 2 million distinct CDR3 sequences, around 35% of them singletons. Sequenced material: blood. These receptors all stem from a woman aged 25 to 39 in good health. CDR3s leave out the opening cysteine and the closing phenylalanine or tryptophan.

CDR3 length | V gene | CDR3 protein
10 | TRBV20-1 | SAIFRGTEAF
10 | TRBV5-1 | ASGKGDYGYT
13 | TRBV7-2 | ASSFSGGAAETQY
13 | TRBV7-2 | ASSLAGTGSNEQF
12 | TRBV15 | ATSITTGSYEQY
13 | TRBV6-1 | ASSMSRFGYNEQF
11 | TRBV29-1 | SVEDRVSYEQY
10 | TRBV6-5 | ASNASSYEQY
11 | TRBV30 | AWSVDSVGIQY
10 | TRBV5-1 | ASSLEDYEQY
12 | TRBV10-3 | AISESDGGYEQY
15 | TRBV4-1 | ASSQVPGTSGRNEQF
12 | TRBV15 | ATSKDYFQETQY
14 | TRBV12-3/TRBV12-4 | ASSLMTGFSYNEQF
10 | TRBV12-3/TRBV12-4 | ASSPSAYGYT
11 | TRBV3-1 | ASSQLTGNEQF
11 | TRBV6-1 | ASSTPWGSEQF
11 | TRBV20-1 | SARWTDSTEAF
11 | TRBV30 | AWKAGGIAEAF
14 | TRBV28 | ASSFSDREVQETQY
13 | TRBV28 | ASSLLPDSSYEQY
14 | TRBV7-3 | ASSRQSGTAGNEQF
12 | TRBV10-3 | AISGSGSGYEQY
11 | TRBV20-1 | SASYTGTYEQY
14 | TRBV27 | ASRGDGTAYQETQY
12 | TRBV19 | ASSYTLDKNIQY
11 | TRBV6-1 | ASSEPLAPPLH
16 | TRBV2 | ASSENPHDGTVTDTQY
10 | TRBV29-1 | SGGQGSYEQY
14 | TRBV28 | ASSLPEAGGPDEQF
11 | TRBV13 | ASSLYRATEAF
11 | TRBV10-3 | AIKTYGEGGYT
11 | TRBV12-3/TRBV12-4 | ASSFAGRGSYT
10 | TRBV5-1 | ASSGTRREQY
11 | TRBV5-6 | VSSAYRYNEQF
11 | TRBV27 | ASSGLNPNEQF
12 | TRBV7-2 | ASGTYKQAYEQY
14 | TRBV20-1 | SARDWVAGLTDEQF
15 | TRBV5-1 | ASRRREGPQSPHEQY
14 | TRBV27 | ASSSEAGGLTYEQY
11 | TRBV2 | ASSVVTNTEAF
14 | TRBV15 | ATSRVAGKYTGELF
12 | TRBV11-1 | ASSQRAGAYEQY
12 | TRBV28 | ASSSDGQGDEQY
13 | TRBV28 | ASSWDREEPQPQH